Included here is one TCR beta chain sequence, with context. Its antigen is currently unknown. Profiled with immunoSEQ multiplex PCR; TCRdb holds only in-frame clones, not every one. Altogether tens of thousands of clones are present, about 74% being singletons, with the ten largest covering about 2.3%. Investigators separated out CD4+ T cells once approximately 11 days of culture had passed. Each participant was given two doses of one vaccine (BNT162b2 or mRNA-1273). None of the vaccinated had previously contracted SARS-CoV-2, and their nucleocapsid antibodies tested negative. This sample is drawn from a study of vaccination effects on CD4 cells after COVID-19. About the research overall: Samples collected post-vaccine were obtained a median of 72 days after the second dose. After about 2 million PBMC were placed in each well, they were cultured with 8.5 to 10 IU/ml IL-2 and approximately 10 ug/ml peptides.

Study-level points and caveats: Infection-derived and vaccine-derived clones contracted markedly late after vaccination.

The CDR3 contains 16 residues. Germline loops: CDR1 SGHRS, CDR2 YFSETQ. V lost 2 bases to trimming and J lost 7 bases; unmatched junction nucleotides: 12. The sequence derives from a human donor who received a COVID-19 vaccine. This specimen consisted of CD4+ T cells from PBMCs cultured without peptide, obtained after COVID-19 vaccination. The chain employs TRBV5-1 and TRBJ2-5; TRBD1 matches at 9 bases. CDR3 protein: CASSFEVTGGSGTQYF. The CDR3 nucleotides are TGCGCCAGCAGCTTTGAAGTTACAGGGGGCTCTGGGACCCAGTACTTC.